The present entry profiles one T cell receptor beta chain with its context. This receptor's antigen is unknown. No much larger clone is present one base from it, and per-base qualities are unavailable. The library came from the immunoSEQ multiplex PCR assay. For the multiplex PCR, a mixture combining 60 forward primers for TCR Vbeta segments and 13 reverse primers for TCR Jbeta segments was used. The CDR3 region of rearranged TCR beta genes was amplified from genomic DNA by a multiplex PCR assay. Amplified TCR beta libraries were sequenced as 87-base-pair reads on the Illumina HiSeq System. As for the authors' bioinformatics: In a later analysis, tens of millions of unique TCR beta chains were counted across the roughly 670 repertoires, and around 11 million of these chains were shared by at least two donors. Raw reads were error-corrected and collapsed into unique sequences by a nearest-neighbor algorithm in which closely related sequences were merged to remove PCR and sequencing errors. CDR3 sequences were aligned to IMGT reference sequences to assign V, D and J gene segments. For a sequence to be retained, at least a six-nucleotide match to both a V gene segment and a J gene segment was required. Rearrangements were classified as productive when the CDR3 lacked stop codons and remained in frame with V and J, and all other rearrangements were classified as non-productive. CDR3 was defined by IMGT convention, running from the second conserved V-encoded cysteine to the conserved J-encoded phenylalanine. Sequences without an unambiguous match to a single V gene segment were excluded from the earlier analysis of about 640 of the donors. An earlier analysis of several hundred of the donors classified V segments as functional when productive rearrangements were above 56.7% and as segregating when the standard deviation between donors was above 5%. A statistical classification framework was built to diagnose cytomegalovirus status from the catalog of TCR beta chain sequences. A later analysis assigned V and J genes by comparing TCR nucleotide sequences with IMGT/GENE-DB human TR gene sequences. In a later analysis, CDR3 sequences and most-parsimonious VDJ recombination scenarios were assigned using the TCRdist pipeline. In a later analysis, every TCR beta chain was defined by the combination of its CDR3 amino acid sequence and its V-gene family, and reads without a unique V-gene family were dropped. In a later analysis, 450 to 600 highly shared, low-generation-probability nucleotide sequences were removed to address suspected cross-contamination and a sequencing artifact. For each public chain, a later analysis derived a clonal expansion index from normalized ranks of inferred template counts within each repertoire. A later analysis computed generation probabilities with a VDJ recombination model fitted to out-of-frame rearrangements, and checked the results against IGoR. Hypergeometric tests were used in a later analysis to score TCR-TCR, TCR-HLA and TCR-CMV co-occurrence, with a repertoire-size bias correction applied to the TCR pairs. A later analysis estimated false discovery rates by permuting HLA or CMV assignments 20 times. In a later analysis, co-occurring TCRs were grouped using DBSCAN, and TCRdist sequence similarity was added for clustering within HLA-allele-positive subsets. Co-occurrence clustering excluded repertoires with fewer than 30,000 or more than 120,000 public chains, plus five with anomalous nucleotide sharing. In TCRdb, the immuneACCESS table is reduced to in-frame sequences with V and J assigned. These tables do not hold every clone; where another copy was compared, an unresolved V gene accounts for under half, and the others remain unexplained. The D gene and trimming were derived from the DNA, and the V and J assignments and clone size from that table. In this sample the table shows hundreds of thousands of clones, around nine tenths of which occur a single time. Of the sample, roughly 2% is held by the ten largest clones.

Trimming accounts for 5 bases at V and 7 bases at J, while the number of junction bases matched to no gene is 20. The germline V gene specifies SGHRS as CDR1 and YFSETQ as CDR2. The CDR3 contains 17 residues, cysteine and phenylalanine counted. Only CDR3 DNA is held: 51 bases, read in frame from base 1. This record comes from a study of cytomegalovirus exposure and HLA in healthy donors (dated by TCRdb to 2016 to 2017). Turning to the overall study: An earlier analysis of several hundred of the donors reported more than 250 Gb of sequence data and more than 90 million unique TCR beta sequences from about 179 million T cells. All discovery cohort repertoires had been generated using a single sequencing platform. Among about 400 genotyped donors of the cohort, an average of approximately 240,000 unique TCR beta nucleotide sequences was sequenced per donor, of which about 18% were non-productive. In a later genetic analysis, genome-wide SNP genotypes for about 60% of the 666 donors were used, and that subset was treated as a discovery cohort. The number of typed donors differed by locus: roughly 629-640 for A, B, C, DRB1 and DQB1; approximately 520 for DQA1; around 610 for DPA1; and some 450 for DPB1. In addition to the first cohort of around 670 subjects, a separate validation cohort of 130 or so different subjects was used. Because of strong linkage in the cohort, four or five DR-DQ haplotypes were treated as single units for association and clustering. The study aimed to test whether signatures of past pathogen exposure could be identified by cataloging public T cell receptors. Rather than using new phenotypic data, the later analysis identified candidate immune exposures from TCR beta sequences and from how often those sequences occurred across donors. Roughly 300 gigabases of sequencing data and tens of millions of unique TCR sequences were included in an early release covering several hundred HLA-typed donors. HLA typing covered class I and class II loci at four-digit resolution. The study profiled the T cell repertoires of 550 to 700 subjects by immunosequencing and related them to cytomegalovirus serostatus. An earlier analysis of around 580 of the donors used high-throughput TCR beta sequencing to judge whether each TCR beta V gene segment behaved as functional or pseudogenic. Donor age, sex, ethnicity and CMV serostatus were collected together with the repertoire data. Of the roughly 420 genotyped donors, roughly 76% were placed in the genetic ancestry cluster associated with self-reported Caucasian donors. The study combined high-throughput TCR immunosequencing, statistical association of individual TCRs with disease status, and machine learning to predict cytomegalovirus infection status. In a later analysis, previously published TCR beta repertoires from fewer than 750 donors were re-analyzed and high-resolution HLA genotyping was added so that TCR occurrence patterns could be studied.

Broader findings and caveats from the paper: A further reported finding was that TCR beta sequences accurately predicted the HLA-A and HLA-B alleles for most subjects in the first cohort. Most CMV-associated TCR beta chains appeared to be HLA-restricted in a later analysis, and the HLA associations seemed to be driven largely by CMV exposure. Roughly uniform sequencing depth across donors was assumed in presence/absence analyses, although this assumption may not hold. Most TCR sequences were observed very rarely across donors, whereas some public TCRs were present in many individuals. In the study, some 160 TCR beta chains were listed as associated with cytomegalovirus. Because some donors lacked HLA typing at each locus, the association tests relied only on the typed subset. Compared with equally common non-associated chains, HLA-associated TCR beta chains in a later analysis were more clonally expanded and had lower generation probabilities. Because the 87-base-pair reads could not distinguish some IMGT-functional V segments, including TRBV6-2 and TRBV6-3, those segments were excluded. V-gene and J-gene trimming of TCR beta chains was associated with a missense DCLRE1C variant in a later genetic analysis, and the association was replicated in an independent cohort. The sequencing pipeline was judged likely to have produced a cluster of highly shared sequence variants as a technical artifact. Compared with the roughly 670-donor mean, donors in an Asian-associated ancestry cluster had fewer N-insertions in productive TCRs, according to a later genetic analysis. A few of the identified cytomegalovirus-associated TCR beta chains were confirmed in vitro to be specific for cytomegalovirus antigens. Strong co-occurrence of HLA alleles, especially DR and DQ, made assigning TCR associations to individual alleles difficult. It was suggested by the authors that the approach could potentially be generalized to other disease states and immunological phenotypes. CMV serostatus was the only immune exposure information available for the cohort. Only TCR beta chains were sequenced in this cohort, and the absence of alpha or paired-chain data limited detectable features. In an earlier analysis of about 600 of the donors, most TCR beta V segments appeared in productive rearrangements about 87% or about 30% of the time, broadly matching IMGT annotations. Linkage disequilibrium might explain the correlated functional status among segregating V segments, but an unknown experimental factor could not be ruled out. Several of the top co-occurrence clusters appeared to be linked to parvovirus B19, influenza, CMV and Epstein-Barr virus, according to a later analysis. A later analysis associated 15,000 to 20,000 TCR beta sequences with specific HLA alleles at a false discovery rate of 0.05. In a later analysis, TCR association rates were found to vary across HLA loci, with the most associated TCRs seen for DRB1 alleles and the fewest for HLA-C alleles. About 15 rarely observed V segments, including chromosome 9 orphons, were excluded from the earlier analysis of several hundred of the donors because counts were too low. Cytomegalovirus status was reported to be diagnosed by the classifier with high specificity and sensitivity in both the original and validation cohorts.

The cohort was made up of 666 healthy bone marrow donors. Cohort members were all nominally healthy when sampled, although unrecorded immune exposures were likely present. The donor tested CMV seronegative and was one of the 352 seronegative cohort members. A peripheral blood sample was collected from each donor, and TCR beta sequencing was performed on peripheral blood mononuclear cells. The Qiagen DNeasy Blood Extraction Kit was used to extract genomic DNA from the blood cell samples. The TCR comes from a woman between 18 and 29 years old in good health and CMV-seronegative. The rearrangement combines TRBV5-1 with TRBJ2-7; 8 junctional bases match TRBD2. The specimen sequenced was PBMCs. The CDR3 reads as follows: CASSPLGAGAVRREQYF. At the DNA level, the sequence is TGCGCCAGCAGTCCGCTGGGAGCGGGGGCCGTGCGTCGGGAGCAGTACTTC.